This TCR beta chain was sequenced for a study of control samples from healthy donors and cancer patients. Sequenced by immunoSEQ multiplex PCR; TCRdb stores in-frame clones only, minus some. The sample has fewer than 200,000 clones, 85% to 90% seen once; the top ten hold 1.4%. The germline V gene has CDR1 ENHRY and CDR2 SYGVKD. CDR3 length: 14 residues. Trimming took off 1 base at V and 7 bases at J, with 8 bases between the two ends. The TCR comes from a woman between 50 and 59 years old in good health. The source material was blood. V and J are TRBV10-3 and TRBJ1-6, with D possibly TRBD1 on 5 matching bases. CDR3 bases: TGTGCCATCAGTGAGTTTCAGGGCAATTCACCCCTCCACTTT. Encoded protein: CAISEFQGNSPLHF.